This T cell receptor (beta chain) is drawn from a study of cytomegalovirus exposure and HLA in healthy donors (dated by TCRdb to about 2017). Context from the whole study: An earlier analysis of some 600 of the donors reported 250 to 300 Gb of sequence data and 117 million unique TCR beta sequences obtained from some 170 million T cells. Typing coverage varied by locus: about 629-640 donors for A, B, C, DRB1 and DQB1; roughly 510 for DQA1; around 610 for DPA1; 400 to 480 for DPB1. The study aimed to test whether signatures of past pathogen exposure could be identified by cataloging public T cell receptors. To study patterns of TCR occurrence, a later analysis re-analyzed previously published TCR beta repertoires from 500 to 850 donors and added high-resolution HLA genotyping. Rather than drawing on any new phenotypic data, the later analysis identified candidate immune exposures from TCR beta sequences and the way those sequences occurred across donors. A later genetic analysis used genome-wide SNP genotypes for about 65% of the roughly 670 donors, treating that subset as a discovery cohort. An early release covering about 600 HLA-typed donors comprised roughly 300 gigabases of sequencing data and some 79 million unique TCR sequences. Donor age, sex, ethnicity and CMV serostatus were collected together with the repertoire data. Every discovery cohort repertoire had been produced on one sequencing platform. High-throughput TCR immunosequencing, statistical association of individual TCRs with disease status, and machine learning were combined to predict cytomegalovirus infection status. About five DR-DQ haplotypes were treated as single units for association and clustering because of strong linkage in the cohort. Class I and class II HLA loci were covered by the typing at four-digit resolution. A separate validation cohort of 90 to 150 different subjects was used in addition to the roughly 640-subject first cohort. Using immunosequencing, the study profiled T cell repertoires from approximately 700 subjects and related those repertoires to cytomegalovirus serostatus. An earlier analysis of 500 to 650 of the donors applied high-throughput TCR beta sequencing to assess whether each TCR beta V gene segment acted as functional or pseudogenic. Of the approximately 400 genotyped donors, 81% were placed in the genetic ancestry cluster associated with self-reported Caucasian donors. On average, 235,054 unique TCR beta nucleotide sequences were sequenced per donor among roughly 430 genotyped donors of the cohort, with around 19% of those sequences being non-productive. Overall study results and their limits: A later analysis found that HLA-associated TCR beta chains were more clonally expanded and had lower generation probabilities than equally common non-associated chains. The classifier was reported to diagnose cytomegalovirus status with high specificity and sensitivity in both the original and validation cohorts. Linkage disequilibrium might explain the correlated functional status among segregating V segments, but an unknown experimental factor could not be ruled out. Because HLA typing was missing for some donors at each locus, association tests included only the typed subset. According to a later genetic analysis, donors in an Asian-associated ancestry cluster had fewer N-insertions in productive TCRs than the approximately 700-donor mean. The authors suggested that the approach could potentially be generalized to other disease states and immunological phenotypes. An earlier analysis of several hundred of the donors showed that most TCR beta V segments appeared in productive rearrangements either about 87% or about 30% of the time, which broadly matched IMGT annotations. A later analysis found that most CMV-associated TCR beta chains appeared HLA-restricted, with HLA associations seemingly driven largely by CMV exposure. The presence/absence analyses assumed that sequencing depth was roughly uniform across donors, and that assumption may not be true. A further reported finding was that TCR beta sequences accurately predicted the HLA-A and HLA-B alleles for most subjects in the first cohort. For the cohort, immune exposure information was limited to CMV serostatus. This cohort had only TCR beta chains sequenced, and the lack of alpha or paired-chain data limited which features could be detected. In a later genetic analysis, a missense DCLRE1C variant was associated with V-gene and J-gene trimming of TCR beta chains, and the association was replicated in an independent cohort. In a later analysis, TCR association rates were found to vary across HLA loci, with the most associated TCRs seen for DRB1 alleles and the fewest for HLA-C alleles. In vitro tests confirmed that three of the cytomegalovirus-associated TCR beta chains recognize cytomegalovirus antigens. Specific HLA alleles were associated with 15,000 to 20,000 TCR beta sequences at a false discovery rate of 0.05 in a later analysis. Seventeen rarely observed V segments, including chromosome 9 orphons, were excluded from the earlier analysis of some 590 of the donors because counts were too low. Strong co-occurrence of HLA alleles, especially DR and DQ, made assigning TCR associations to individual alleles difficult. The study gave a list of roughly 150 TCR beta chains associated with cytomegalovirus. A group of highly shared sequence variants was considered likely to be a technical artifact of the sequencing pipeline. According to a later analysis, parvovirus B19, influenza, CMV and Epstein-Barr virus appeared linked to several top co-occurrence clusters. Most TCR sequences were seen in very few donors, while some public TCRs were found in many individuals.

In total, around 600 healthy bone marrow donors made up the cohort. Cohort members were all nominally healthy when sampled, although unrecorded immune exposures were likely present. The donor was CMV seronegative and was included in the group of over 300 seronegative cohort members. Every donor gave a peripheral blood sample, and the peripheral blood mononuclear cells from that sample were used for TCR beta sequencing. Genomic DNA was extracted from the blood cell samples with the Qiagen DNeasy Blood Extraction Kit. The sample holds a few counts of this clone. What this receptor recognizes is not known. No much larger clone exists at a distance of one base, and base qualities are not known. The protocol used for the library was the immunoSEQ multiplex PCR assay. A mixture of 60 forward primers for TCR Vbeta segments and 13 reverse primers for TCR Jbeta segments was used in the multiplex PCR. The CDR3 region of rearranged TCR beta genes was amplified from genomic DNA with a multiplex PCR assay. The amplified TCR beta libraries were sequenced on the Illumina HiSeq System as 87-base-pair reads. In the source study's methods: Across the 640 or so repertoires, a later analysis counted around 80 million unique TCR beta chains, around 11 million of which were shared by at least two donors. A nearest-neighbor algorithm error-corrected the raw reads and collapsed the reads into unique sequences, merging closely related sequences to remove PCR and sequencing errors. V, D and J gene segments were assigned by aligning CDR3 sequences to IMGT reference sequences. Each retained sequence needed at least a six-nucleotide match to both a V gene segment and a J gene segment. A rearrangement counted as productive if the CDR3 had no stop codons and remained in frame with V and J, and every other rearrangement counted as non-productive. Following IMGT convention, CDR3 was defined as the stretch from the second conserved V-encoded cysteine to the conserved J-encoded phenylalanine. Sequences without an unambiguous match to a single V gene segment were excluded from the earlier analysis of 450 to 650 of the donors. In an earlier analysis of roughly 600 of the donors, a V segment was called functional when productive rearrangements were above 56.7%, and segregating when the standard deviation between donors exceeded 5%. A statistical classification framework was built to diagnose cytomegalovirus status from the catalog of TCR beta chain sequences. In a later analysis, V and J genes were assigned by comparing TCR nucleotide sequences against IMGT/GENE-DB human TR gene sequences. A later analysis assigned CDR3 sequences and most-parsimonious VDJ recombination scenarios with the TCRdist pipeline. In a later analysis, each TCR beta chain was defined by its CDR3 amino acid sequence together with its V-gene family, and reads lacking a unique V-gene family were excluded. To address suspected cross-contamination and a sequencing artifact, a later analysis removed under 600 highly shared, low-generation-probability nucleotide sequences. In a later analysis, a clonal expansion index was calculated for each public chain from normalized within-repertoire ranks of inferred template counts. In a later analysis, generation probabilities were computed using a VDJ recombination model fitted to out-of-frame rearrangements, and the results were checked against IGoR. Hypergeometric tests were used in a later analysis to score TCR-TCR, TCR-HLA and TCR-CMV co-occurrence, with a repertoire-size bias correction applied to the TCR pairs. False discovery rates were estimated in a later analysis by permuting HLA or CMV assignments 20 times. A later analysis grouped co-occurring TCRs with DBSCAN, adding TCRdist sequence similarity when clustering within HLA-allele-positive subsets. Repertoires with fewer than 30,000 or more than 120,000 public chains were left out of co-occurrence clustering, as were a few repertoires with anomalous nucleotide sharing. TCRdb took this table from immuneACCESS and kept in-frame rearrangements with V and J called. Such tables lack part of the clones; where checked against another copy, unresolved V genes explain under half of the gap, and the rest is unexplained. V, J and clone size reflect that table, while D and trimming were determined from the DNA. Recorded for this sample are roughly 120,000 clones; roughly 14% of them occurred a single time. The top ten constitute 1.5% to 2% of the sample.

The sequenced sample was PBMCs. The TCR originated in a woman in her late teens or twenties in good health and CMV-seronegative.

Here is the DNA: TGTGCCAGCAGCCCGGACAGGGTTCAGCCCCAGCATTTT. The resulting protein is CASSPDRVQPQHF. In this chain, TRBV28 is recombined with TRBJ1-5; 8 central nucleotides agree with TRBD1. The germline V gene yields MDHEN for CDR1 and SYDVKM for CDR2. Inclusive of the bounding cysteine and phenylalanine, the CDR3 is 13 residues long. Only the CDR3 part of the read is kept: 39 bases, read in frame from the first base. At the junction V is shortened by 6 bases and J by 6 bases; bases outside the gene matches: 4.